Sequencing of this T cell receptor beta chain was carried out in a study of blood T cell repertoires in COVID-19. Study details: Sample material is recorded as cDNA or gDNA derived from T cells, B-cell-depleted T cells, or PBMCs.

In this sample, this clone is medium-sized. CDR3 length: 15 amino acids. Trimming pared 1 base from V and 4 bases from J, leaving 11 bases between. CDR1 and CDR2 (germline): MGHRA, YSYEKL. Source study methods: Amplification with reference gene primers provided the estimates of nucleated cell counts. The repertoire was sequenced with immunoSEQ multiplex PCR; TCRdb's copy has only in-frame clones and lacks some. That table furnishes V, J and clone size, whereas the DNA furnished D and trimming. The sample yields about 12,000 clones, around 71% seen once. The source of this sequence is a man between 60 and 75 years old with COVID-19, enrolled during active disease. The chain joins TRBV4-1 to TRBJ2-1; D is unresolved. The sample taken for sequencing was peripheral blood. The CDR3 nucleotides are TGCGCCAGCAGCCAAGTTCAGTACGGGTACAATGAGCAGTTCTTC. This gives the protein CASSQVQYGYNEQFF.